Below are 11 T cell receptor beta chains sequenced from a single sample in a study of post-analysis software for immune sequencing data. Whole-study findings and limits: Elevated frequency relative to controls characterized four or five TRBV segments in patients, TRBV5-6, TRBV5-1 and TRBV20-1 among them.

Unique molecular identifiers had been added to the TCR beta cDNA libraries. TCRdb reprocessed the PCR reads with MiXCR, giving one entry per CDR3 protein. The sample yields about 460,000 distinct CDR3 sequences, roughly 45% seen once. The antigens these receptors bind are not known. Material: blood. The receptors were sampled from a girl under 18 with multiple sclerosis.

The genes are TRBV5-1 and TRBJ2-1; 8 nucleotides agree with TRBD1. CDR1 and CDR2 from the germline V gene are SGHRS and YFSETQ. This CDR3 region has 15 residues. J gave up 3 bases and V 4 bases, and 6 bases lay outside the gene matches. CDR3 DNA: TGCGCCAGCAGCGCCGGGACAGGAGGCTACAATGAGCAGTTCTTC. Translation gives CASSAGTGGYNEQFF.

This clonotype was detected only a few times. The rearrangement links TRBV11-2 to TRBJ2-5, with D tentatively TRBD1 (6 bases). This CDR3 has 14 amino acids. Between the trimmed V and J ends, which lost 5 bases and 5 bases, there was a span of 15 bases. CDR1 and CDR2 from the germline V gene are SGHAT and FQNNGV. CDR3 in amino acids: CASSQGTVGETQYF. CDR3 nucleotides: TGTGCCAGCAGCCAGGGGACGGTCGGGGAGACCCAGTACTTC.

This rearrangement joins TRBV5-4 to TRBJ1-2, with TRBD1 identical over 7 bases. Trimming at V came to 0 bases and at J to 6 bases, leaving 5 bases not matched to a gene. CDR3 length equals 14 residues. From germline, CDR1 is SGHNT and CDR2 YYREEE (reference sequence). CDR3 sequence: CASSLVRGRDGYTF. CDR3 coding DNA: TGTGCCAGCAGCTTGGTTAGGGGGCGCGATGGCTACACCTTC.

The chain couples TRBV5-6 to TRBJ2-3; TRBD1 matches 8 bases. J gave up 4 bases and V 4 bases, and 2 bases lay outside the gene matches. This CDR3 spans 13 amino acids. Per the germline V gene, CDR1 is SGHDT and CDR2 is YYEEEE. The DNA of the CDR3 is TGTGCCAGCAGCGAGACAGGGGCAGATACGCAGTATTTT. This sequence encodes CASSETGADTQYF.

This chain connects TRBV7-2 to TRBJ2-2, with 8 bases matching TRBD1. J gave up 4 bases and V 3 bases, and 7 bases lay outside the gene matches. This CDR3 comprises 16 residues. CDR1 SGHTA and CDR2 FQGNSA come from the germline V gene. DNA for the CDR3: TGTGCCAGCAGCTTGGCTCCCGGGACAGGCACCGGGGAGCTGTTTTTT. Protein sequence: CASSLAPGTGTGELFF.

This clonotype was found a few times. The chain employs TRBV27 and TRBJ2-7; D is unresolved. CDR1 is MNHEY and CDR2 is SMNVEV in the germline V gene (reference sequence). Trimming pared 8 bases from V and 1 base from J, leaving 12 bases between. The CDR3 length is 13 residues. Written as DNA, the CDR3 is TGTGCCAGCGGATCATCCGGTTCCTACGAGCAGTACTTC. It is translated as CASGSSGSYEQYF.

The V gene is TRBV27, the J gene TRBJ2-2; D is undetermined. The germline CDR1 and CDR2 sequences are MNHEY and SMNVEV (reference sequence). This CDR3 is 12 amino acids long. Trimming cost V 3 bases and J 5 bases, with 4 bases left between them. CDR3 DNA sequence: TGTGCCAGCAGTTTTCGGACCGGGGAGCTGTTTTTT. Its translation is CASSFRTGELFF.

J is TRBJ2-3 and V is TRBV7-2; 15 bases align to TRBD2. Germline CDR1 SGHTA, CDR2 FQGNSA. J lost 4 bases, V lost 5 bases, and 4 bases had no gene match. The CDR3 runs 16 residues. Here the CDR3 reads CASSRTSGGAADTQYF. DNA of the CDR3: TGTGCCAGCAGCCGGACTAGCGGGGGGGCAGCAGATACGCAGTATTTT.

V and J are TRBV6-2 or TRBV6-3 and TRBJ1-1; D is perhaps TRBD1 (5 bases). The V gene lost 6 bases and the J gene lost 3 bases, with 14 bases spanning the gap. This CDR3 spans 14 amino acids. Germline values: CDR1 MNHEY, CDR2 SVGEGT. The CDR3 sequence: CASRLVRDYTEAFF. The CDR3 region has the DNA TGTGCCAGCAGGTTGGTCCGGGACTACACTGAAGCTTTCTTT.

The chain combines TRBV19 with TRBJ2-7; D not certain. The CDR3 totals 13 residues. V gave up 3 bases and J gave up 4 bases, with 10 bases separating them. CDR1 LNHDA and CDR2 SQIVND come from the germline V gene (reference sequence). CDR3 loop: CASSISSEYEQYF. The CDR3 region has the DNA TGTGCCAGTAGTATCTCTTCAGAATACGAGCAGTACTTC.

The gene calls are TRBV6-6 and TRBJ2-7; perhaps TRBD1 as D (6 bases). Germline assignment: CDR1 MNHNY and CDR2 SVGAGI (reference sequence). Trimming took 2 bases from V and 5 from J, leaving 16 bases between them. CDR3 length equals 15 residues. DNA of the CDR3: TGTGCCAGCAGTTACCCGGGACACGGGACCAACGAGCAGTACTTC. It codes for CASSYPGHGTNEQYF.